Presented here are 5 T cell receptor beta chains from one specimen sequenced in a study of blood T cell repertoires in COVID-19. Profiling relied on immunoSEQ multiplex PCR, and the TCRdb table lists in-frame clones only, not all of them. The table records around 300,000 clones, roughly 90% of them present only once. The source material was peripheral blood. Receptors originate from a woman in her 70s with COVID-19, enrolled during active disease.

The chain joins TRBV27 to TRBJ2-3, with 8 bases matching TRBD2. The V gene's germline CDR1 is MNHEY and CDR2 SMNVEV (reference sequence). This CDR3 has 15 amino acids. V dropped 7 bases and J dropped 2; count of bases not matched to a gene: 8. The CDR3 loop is CASKPRGVDTDTQYF. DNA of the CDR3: TGTGCCAGCAAACCGCGGGGGGTTGACACAGATACGCAGTATTTT.

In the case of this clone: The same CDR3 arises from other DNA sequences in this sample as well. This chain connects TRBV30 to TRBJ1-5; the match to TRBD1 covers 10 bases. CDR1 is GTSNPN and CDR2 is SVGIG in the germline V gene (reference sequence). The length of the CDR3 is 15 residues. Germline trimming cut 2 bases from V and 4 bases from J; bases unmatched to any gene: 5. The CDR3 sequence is CAWSPGQGGNQPQHF. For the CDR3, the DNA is TGTGCCTGGAGTCCCGGACAGGGGGGAAATCAGCCCCAGCATTTT.

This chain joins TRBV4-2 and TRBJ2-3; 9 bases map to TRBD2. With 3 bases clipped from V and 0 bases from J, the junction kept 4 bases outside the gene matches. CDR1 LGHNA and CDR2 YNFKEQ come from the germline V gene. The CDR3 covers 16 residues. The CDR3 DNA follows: TGTGCCAGCAGCCACCTAGCGGGATCTAGCACAGATACGCAGTATTTT. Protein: CASSHLAGSSTDTQYF.

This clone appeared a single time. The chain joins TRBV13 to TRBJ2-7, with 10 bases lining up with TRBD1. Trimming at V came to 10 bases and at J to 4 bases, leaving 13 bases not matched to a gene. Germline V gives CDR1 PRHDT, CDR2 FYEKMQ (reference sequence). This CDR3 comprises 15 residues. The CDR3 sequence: CATRALDRGKYEQYF. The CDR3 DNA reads TGTGCCACCCGGGCTCTGGACAGGGGGAAATACGAGCAGTACTTC.

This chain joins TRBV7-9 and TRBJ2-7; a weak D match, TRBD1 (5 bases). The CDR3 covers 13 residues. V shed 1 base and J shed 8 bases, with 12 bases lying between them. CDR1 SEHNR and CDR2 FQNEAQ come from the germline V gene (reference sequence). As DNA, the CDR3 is TGTGCCAGCAGCTTAGAAGAAGGGGCAAAGCAGTACTTC. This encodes CASSLEEGAKQYF.